Below, 32 T cell receptor beta chains from the same sample are listed, as sequenced in a study of blood T cell repertoires in COVID-19. Some clones are missing from TCRdb's copy, which holds only in-frame ones; the method was immunoSEQ multiplex PCR. Of roughly 230,000 clones in the sample, around four fifths were seen once. Source material: peripheral blood. The receptors originated from a man aged 40-55 years with acute or convalescent COVID-19.

The rearrangement uses TRBV6-5 and TRBJ2-3; D may be TRBD1 (6 bases). CDR1 and CDR2 (germline): MNHEY, SVGAGI. Deletions cut 5 bases from V and 0 bases from J, with 12 bases between. The CDR3 loop spans 15 amino acids. The CDR3 region is CASSRGQSSTDTQYF. CDR3 sequence (DNA): TGTGCCAGCAGTCGCGGACAGTCTAGCACAGATACGCAGTATTTT.

The chain uses TRBV3-1 (or the pseudogene TRBV3-2) and TRBJ2-7, with a weak D call TRBD2 (6 bases). This CDR3 is built from 15 residues. Germline assignment: CDR1 LGHDT and CDR2 YNNKEL (reference sequence). V lost 4 bases to trimming and J lost 6 bases, with 19 bases between them. The CDR3 region has the DNA TGTGCCAGCAGCCCCCGGCGGGGCAGTGGAGGCGAGCAGTACTTC. It specifies CASSPRRGSGGEQYF.

Remarks on this clone: The junction departs from the called germline gene at one end, perhaps through a read error. The rearrangement joins TRBV3-1 (or the pseudogene TRBV3-2) to TRBJ2-7, with D perhaps matching TRBD1 (5 bases). The CDR3 loop spans 12 amino acids. Per germline, CDR1 LGHDT and CDR2 YNNKEL (reference sequence). CDR3 nucleotides: TGTGCCAGCAGCCAACGTGGGGCCTTCGTTCTCTTC. Translation gives CASSQRGAFVLF.

This sequence joins TRBV12-3 or TRBV12-4 and TRBJ2-5; D uncertain. V dropped 1 base and J dropped 2 bases, with 5 bases sitting between them. The CDR3 runs 13 residues. Here the CDR3 reads CASSLVSQETQYF. As DNA, the CDR3 is TGTGCCAGCAGTTTAGTCTCGCAAGAGACCCAGTACTTC.

About this clone itself: The same CDR3 is also encoded by other DNA sequences in this sample. The gene calls are TRBV3-1 (or the pseudogene TRBV3-2) and TRBJ1-2; 7 bases align to TRBD1. Germline assignment: CDR1 LGHDT and CDR2 YNNKEL (reference sequence). V lost 4 bases, J lost 7 bases, and 3 bases stayed unmatched. The CDR3 has 12 amino acids. The CDR3 reads CASSPGTVGYTF. CDR3 sequence (DNA): TGTGCCAGCAGCCCGGGGACAGTTGGCTACACCTTC.

This chain links TRBV6-6 with TRBJ1-1; D is undetermined. Germline loops: CDR1 MNHNY, CDR2 SVGAGI (reference sequence). The length of the CDR3 is 15 residues. V was trimmed by 2 bases and J by 10 bases, leaving 20 bases between them. The CDR3: CASSYPGVNLELAFF. The CDR3 DNA sequence: TGTGCCAGCAGTTACCCAGGTGTTAATTTAGAACTAGCTTTCTTT.

A single count supports this clone. The V and J genes are TRBV9 and TRBJ2-1, with TRBD2 matching over 11 bases. Germline lookup yields CDR1 SGDLS and CDR2 YYNGEE. V dropped 3 bases and J dropped 0; count of bases not matched to a gene: 5. The CDR3 has 17 residues. This CDR3 reads CASSGGLAESSYNEQFF. The DNA for the CDR3 is TGTGCCAGCAGCGGGGGACTAGCGGAGAGCTCCTACAATGAGCAGTTCTTC.

V is TRBV19 and J is TRBJ1-2; 9 bases agree with TRBD1. V shed 4 bases, J shed 7 bases, and the junction held 7 bases outside the gene matches. CDR3 size: 14 residues. The germline CDR1 and CDR2 sequences are LNHDA and SQIVND (reference sequence). The chain's CDR3 is CASSNVDRGVGYTF. CDR3 DNA: TGTGCCAGTAGTAACGTGGACAGGGGTGTTGGCTACACCTTC.

CDR3 region: CASSSGTGGIYEQYF. CDR3 bases: TGTGCCAGTAGTTCCGGGACAGGGGGCATCTACGAGCAGTACTTC. The rearrangement uses TRBV19 and TRBJ2-7; 12 nucleotides match TRBD1. This CDR3 spans 15 amino acids. In germline, CDR1 is LNHDA, CDR2 SQIVND (reference sequence). With V trimmed by 5 bases and J by 3 bases, 5 bases remained unmatched. Drawing the rest from reference TRBV19 and TRBJ2-7, the complete variable domain is DGGITQSPKYLFRKEGQNVTLSCEQNLNHDAMYWYRQDPGQGLRLIYYSQIVNDFQKGDIAEGYSVSREKKESFPLTVTSAQKNPTAFYLCASSSGTGGIYEQYFGPGTRLTVT.

In its sample, this clone was seen once. The chain joins TRBV25-1 to TRBJ2-1, with D hard to call. This CDR3 comprises 15 residues. The germline gives CDR1 MGHDK, CDR2 SYGVNS. V lost 6 bases and J 5 bases, leaving 17 bases between the germline ends. CDR3 region: CASSSTSSVNNEQFF. The CDR3 DNA follows: TGTGCCAGCAGCTCGACTTCATCCGTCAACAATGAGCAGTTCTTC.

To note about this clone: One junction end does not reproduce the germline sequence, and a read error may be involved. The chain recombines TRBV4-1 with TRBJ2-7, with TRBD1 as a possible D gene (7 bases). Germline V CDR1 and CDR2: MGHRA, YSYEKL. The CDR3 length is 17 residues. The CDR3 DNA reads TGCGCCAGCAGCCAAGATTTTATACGTGCGGGCGGGACAGTTACCCAATTC. It encodes CASSQDFIRAGGTVTQF.

This chain connects TRBV11-2 to TRBJ2-7; 8 bases fit TRBD1. The CDR3 extends over 15 amino acids. J lost 2 bases, V lost 6 bases, and 9 bases had no gene match. In germline, CDR1 is SGHAT, CDR2 FQNNGV. This CDR3 is CASRKGTGETYEQYF. For the CDR3, the DNA is TGTGCCAGCAGAAAAGGGACAGGCGAGACCTACGAGCAGTACTTC.

In its sample, this clone was seen a few times. V and J are TRBV7-2 and TRBJ1-2, with D unresolved. CDR1 and CDR2 (germline): SGHTA, FQGNSA. CDR3 length: 12 residues. V lost 7 bases to trimming and J lost 6 bases, with 12 bases between them. CDR3 sequence reads: CASTRGVDGYTF. The DNA of the CDR3 is TGTGCCAGCACCCGAGGAGTCGATGGCTACACCTTC.

The J gene is TRBJ1-2, the V gene TRBV15, with 8 bases matching TRBD1. CDR3 length: 12 residues. Germline V gives CDR1 LNHNV, CDR2 YYDKDF (reference sequence). The J segment lost 6 bases and the V segment lost 8 bases, leaving 5 bases of the junction unmatched. CDR3 sequence reads: CATDDRGDGYTF. CDR3 bases: TGTGCCACCGATGACAGGGGCGATGGCTACACCTTC.

The genes are TRBV5-5 and TRBJ2-4; tentative D call: TRBD2 (6 bases). CDR1 is SGHKS, CDR2 YYEKEE, per germline (reference sequence). The CDR3 has 14 amino acids. The V end was cut by 3 bases, the J end by 8 bases, with 15 bases between. CDR3 in amino acids: CASSSPESGDIQYF. CDR3 nucleotides: TGTGCCAGCAGCTCTCCGGAGTCGGGGGACATTCAGTACTTC.

V gene TRBV4-1 combines with J gene TRBJ1-3, with D possibly being TRBD1 (5 bases). Germline V gene sequence: CDR1 MGHRA, CDR2 YSYEKL. The CDR3 covers 15 residues. V gave up 0 bases and J gave up 5 bases, with 11 bases separating them. CDR3 coding DNA: TGCGCCAGCAGCCAAGAACCCAGGGTGAGAAACACCATATATTTT. This translates into CASSQEPRVRNTIYF.

The rearrangement joins TRBV7-2 to TRBJ2-6; TRBD2 aligns across 13 bases. Germline loops: CDR1 SGHTA, CDR2 FQGNSA. The junction had 8 bases not matched to a gene; V was cut back by 5 bases and J by 1 base. There are 19 residues in the CDR3. The CDR3 region has the DNA TGTGCCAGCAGCCTGGTGAGGACTAGCGGGAGTTCTGGGGCCAACGTCCTGACTTTC. As protein: CASSLVRTSGSSGANVLTF.

This clone has just a few counts. V and J are TRBV9 and TRBJ2-7; D is undetermined. The V gene's germline CDR1 is SGDLS and CDR2 YYNGEE. V was trimmed by 0 bases and J by 6 bases, leaving 7 bases between them. The CDR3 is made up of 12 amino acids. The CDR3 DNA sequence: TGTGCCAGCAGCGTAGGCCCAGGCGAGCAGTACTTC. It translates to CASSVGPGEQYF.

The rearrangement joins TRBV7-2 to TRBJ1-2, with 10 bases identical to TRBD1. The CDR3 is 15 residues long. The germline V gene encodes CDR1 SGHTA and CDR2 FQGNSA. The trim removed 3 bases at V and 5 bases at J, leaving 6 bases unmatched. CDR3 protein: CASSLTGGAGYGYTF. The CDR3 DNA reads as TGTGCCAGCAGCTTGACAGGGGGCGCCGGGTATGGCTACACCTTC.

The chain is built from TRBV10-1 and TRBJ1-2; D gene uncertain. This CDR3 contains 9 residues. V lost 4 bases, J lost 8 bases, and 2 bases lay in between. Germline V gene data show CDR1 as WNHNN and CDR2 as SYGVQD (reference sequence). CDR3 sequence: CASSAGYTF. The CDR3 bases are TGCGCCAGCAGTGCGGGCTACACCTTC.

The chain employs TRBV10-3 and TRBJ2-7; TRBD2 matches 9 bases. CDR3 size: 16 residues. V trimming: 0 bases; J trimming: 2 bases; junction bases outside the gene matches: 5. Germline V gene sequence: CDR1 ENHRY, CDR2 SYGVKD. The CDR3 here is CAISESGRGGTYEQYF. CDR3 sequence (DNA): TGTGCCATCAGTGAGTCTGGGCGGGGGGGAACCTACGAGCAGTACTTC.

V gene TRBV2 combines with J gene TRBJ2-2, with TRBD1 as a possible D gene (6 bases). Germline-derived CDR1 and CDR2 are SNHLY and FYNNEI. CDR3 length: 15 amino acids. The ends were cut back, 11 bases at V and 8 bases at J, with 24 bases in the middle. The CDR3 coding sequence is TGTGCCCTTCGCCGGGCCCCAGGGGAAACAGGGGAGCTGTTTTTT. As protein: CALRRAPGETGELFF.

In regard to this clone: An end of the junction does not agree with germline; a read error may underlie this. The chain recombines TRBV6-1 with TRBJ1-2; 8 bases are shared with TRBD1. Per the germline V gene, CDR1 is MNHNS and CDR2 is SASEGT. This CDR3 region has 14 residues. CDR3 coding DNA: TGTGCCAGCAGTGAAGGGGGACAGGTAAACCAACCTCTCTTC. Translating it yields CASSEGGQVNQPLF.

The chain uses TRBV9 and TRBJ2-7; no clear D gene. CDR1 is SGDLS and CDR2 is YYNGEE in the germline V gene. Trimming cost V 0 bases and J 1 base, with 5 bases left between them. CDR3 length equals 13 residues. CDR3 sequence (DNA): TGTGCCAGCAGCGTAGTCCCGTCCTACGAGCAGTACTTC. Protein: CASSVVPSYEQYF.

V gene TRBV7-6 combines with J gene TRBJ2-3; D might be TRBD2 (5 bases). CDR3 length equals 18 residues. CDR1 is SGHVS and CDR2 is FNYEAQ in the germline V gene. V was shortened by 9 bases and J by 1 base, with 26 bases between the two germline ends. The CDR3 loop is CASEPGTHVSPGTDTQYF. The DNA of the CDR3 is TGTGCCAGTGAGCCGGGAACTCACGTTTCCCCTGGCACAGATACGCAGTATTTT. The variable domain in full, with the rest retrieved from reference TRBV7-6 and TRBJ2-3, is GAGVSQSPRYKVTKRGQDVALRCDPISGHVSLYWYRQALGQGPEFLTYFNYEAQQDKSGLPNDRFSAERPEGSISTLTIQRTEQRDSAMYRCASEPGTHVSPGTDTQYFGPGTRLTVL.

The chain links TRBV6-5 to TRBJ2-7, with D uncertain. V gave up 3 bases and J gave up 5 bases, with 8 bases separating them. CDR3 size: 12 residues. Germline CDR1 and CDR2: MNHEY and SVGAGI. This CDR3 reads CASSYFFHEQYF. Here the CDR3 DNA reads TGTGCCAGCAGTTATTTCTTTCACGAGCAGTACTTC.

The chain employs TRBV7-6 and TRBJ1-2; 12 bases map to TRBD1. J was trimmed by 4 bases and V by 5 bases; bases with no gene match: 8. The CDR3 runs 16 residues. Germline assignment: CDR1 SGHVS and CDR2 FNYEAQ. The DNA for the CDR3 is TGTGCCAGCAGCATAACTAGGGACAGGGGGCTCTATGGCTACACCTTC. It translates to CASSITRDRGLYGYTF.

This clone was seen more than once but under ten times. V is TRBV5-8 and J is TRBJ1-1, with 9 bases that match TRBD1. Per the germline V gene, CDR1 is SGHTS and CDR2 is YDEGEE. The CDR3 runs 16 residues. V gave up 2 bases and J gave up 3 bases; unmatched junction bases: 8. The CDR3 coding sequence is TGTGCCAGCAGCTTCGGGACAGGGACGGCCGACACTGAAGCTTTCTTT. Encoded protein: CASSFGTGTADTEAFF. Complete variable domain (other parts from reference TRBV5-8 and TRBJ1-1): EAGVTQSPTHLIKTRGQQATLRCSPISGHTSVYWYQQALGLGLQFLLWYDEGEERNRGNFPPRFSGRQFPNYSSELNVNALELEDSALYLCASSFGTGTADTEAFFGQGTRLTVV.

V usage is TRBV5-1 and J usage is TRBJ1-3; the D is unclear. Trimming shortened V by 4 bases and J by 8 bases, and 16 bases separated the two germline ends. CDR3 length equals 14 residues. The V gene's germline CDR1 is SGHRS and CDR2 YFSETQ. The CDR3 nucleotides read TGCGCCAGCAGCCCCAACCACCCCCGAGACACCATATATTTT. It yields the protein CASSPNHPRDTIYF.

This clone was detected only once. The chain employs TRBV2 and TRBJ1-2; D not certain. Germline loops: CDR1 SNHLY, CDR2 FYNNEI. The CDR3 has 12 amino acids. Trimming pared 6 bases from V and 8 bases from J, leaving 13 bases between. The CDR3 protein is CASRRGGVGYTF. As DNA, the CDR3 is TGTGCCAGCAGAAGAGGTGGTGTCGGCTACACCTTC.

This chain links TRBV18 with TRBJ2-7, with a possible D match to TRBD2 (6 bases). The germline CDR1 and CDR2 sequences are KGHSH and LQKENI. The V end was cut by 6 bases, the J end by 3 bases, with 18 bases between. The CDR3 spans 15 residues. The CDR3 loop is CASSPRGGDIYEQYF. CDR3 bases: TGTGCCAGCTCCCCCCGGGGAGGTGATATCTACGAGCAGTACTTC.

CDR3 region: CASSQSASGGDGYTF. CDR3 in DNA: TGCGCCAGCAGCCAATCAGCTTCCGGAGGGGATGGCTACACCTTC. The V call is TRBV4-3, the J call TRBJ1-2, with a weak D call TRBD1 (5 bases). Trimming took 2 bases from V and 6 from J, leaving 16 bases between them. CDR3 size: 15 residues. Germline CDR1 is LGHNA and CDR2 is YSLEER.